This T cell receptor (beta chain) was recovered during a study of T cell changes during pregnancy in multiple sclerosis. Measured with immunoSEQ multiplex PCR; TCRdb has only the in-frame clones, and not every one. The table includes more than 55,000 clones, about 94% detected once. The CDR3 has 14 residues. Germline V CDR1 and CDR2: SGHDT, YYEEEE. With 2 bases removed from V and 6 bases from J, the gap between germline ends came to 12 bases. V gene TRBV5-6 combines with J gene TRBJ1-5, with D unresolved. This TCR came from a female donor with multiple sclerosis, enrolled in a pregnancy study. This material consisted of CD8+ T cells from peripheral blood mononuclear cells, taken after pregnancy. CDR3 DNA: TGTGCCAGCAGCTTAGGAGGGCTAATTCAGCCCCAGCATTTT. It encodes CASSLGGLIQPQHF. The full variable domain, its missing parts supplied by reference TRBV5-6 and TRBJ1-5, is DAGVTQSPTHLIKTRGQQVTLRCSPKSGHDTVSWYQQALGQGPQFIFQYYEEEERQRGNFPDRFSGHQFPNYSSELNVNALLLGDSALYLCASSLGGLIQPQHFGDGTRLSIL.